Following are 12 T cell receptor beta chains from one sample sequenced in a study of T-cell memory formation after mild COVID-19. MiXCR, run by TCRdb on the 5' RACE reads, gives a single entry per CDR3 protein. This table has 140,000 to 150,000 distinct CDR3 sequences, approximately 26% appearing once. Specimen: PBMCs or a T cell subset sorted from them (not recorded which). Receptors originate from an adult woman who had mild COVID-19 (a few samples of this study predate the infection). Cell type and time point are not known.

This clonotype was counted once. The V call is TRBV5-1, the J call TRBJ1-2; 7 bases map to TRBD1. Germline loops: CDR1 SGHRS, CDR2 YFSETQ. V was clipped by 5 bases and J by 8 bases; unmatched bases: 9. The CDR3 has 13 amino acids. The CDR3 DNA reads TGCGCCAGCAGATTAACAGGGGTTCAGGGCTACACCTTC. Translating it yields CASRLTGVQGYTF.

J is TRBJ2-7 and V is TRBV7-9, with TRBD2 identical over 9 bases. The CDR3 runs 14 residues. The germline V gene encodes CDR1 SEHNR and CDR2 FQNEAQ (reference sequence). The V gene end was trimmed by 5 bases and the J gene end by 6 bases; junction bases not matched to a gene: 8. Here the CDR3 reads CASSTGTSLLEQYF. CDR3 nucleotides: TGTGCCAGCAGCACCGGGACTAGCCTCCTCGAGCAGTACTTC.

This clonotype has a handful of counts. V and J are TRBV5-1 and TRBJ1-2; TRBD1 aligns across 8 bases. Germline assignment: CDR1 SGHRS and CDR2 YFSETQ. The CDR3 spans 17 residues. With 4 bases clipped from V and 5 bases from J, the junction kept 16 bases outside the gene matches. This CDR3 reads CASSLAPVDRGLYGYTF. CDR3 nucleotide sequence: TGCGCCAGCAGCCTTGCCCCGGTCGACAGGGGCCTATATGGCTACACCTTC.

This clonotype was counted a few times. This sequence joins TRBV3-1 and TRBJ2-7; D call uncertain. The CDR3 extends over 14 amino acids. From germline, CDR1 is LGHDT and CDR2 YNNKEL (reference sequence). V lost 1 base, J lost 0 bases, and 7 bases lay in between. Here the CDR3 reads CASSQGPRSYEQYF. CDR3 nucleotide sequence: TGTGCCAGCAGCCAAGGACCGCGCTCCTACGAGCAGTACTTC.

This chain uses TRBV7-2 with TRBJ2-2; weak D call: TRBD1 (6 bases). The germline V gene encodes CDR1 SGHTA and CDR2 FQGNSA. This CDR3 is built from 16 residues. V was cut by 3 bases and J by 5 bases, with 16 bases left in between. CDR3 coding DNA: TGTGCCAGCAGCTTGGAAGGGGGTGCGACTACCGGGGAGCTGTTTTTT. Amino acids: CASSLEGGATTGELFF.

This clonotype has just one count. CDR3 loop: CASSFGTPFYGYTF. CDR3 DNA sequence: TGTGCCAGTAGTTTCGGGACGCCGTTTTATGGCTACACCTTC. V is TRBV19 and J is TRBJ1-2, with a tentative D call TRBD1 (5 bases). The CDR3 covers 14 residues. Deletions cut 5 bases from V and 5 bases from J, with 15 bases between. The V gene's germline CDR1 is LNHDA and CDR2 SQIVND (reference sequence). Using reference TRBV19 and TRBJ1-2 for the parts outside the CDR3, the full variable domain is DGGITQSPKYLFRKEGQNVTLSCEQNLNHDAMYWYRQDPGQGLRLIYYSQIVNDFQKGDIAEGYSVSREKKESFPLTVTSAQKNPTAFYLCASSFGTPFYGYTFGSGTRLTVV.

This clonotype showed up just a few times. This chain uses TRBV5-1 with TRBJ2-7, with D possibly called TRBD1 or TRBD2 (5 bases each). V lost 0 bases and J lost 1, with 14 bases in between. This CDR3 is 16 amino acids long. The germline CDR1 and CDR2 sequences are SGHRS and YFSETQ. The CDR3 is CASSLAGAALSYEQYF. The CDR3 coding sequence is TGCGCCAGCAGCTTGGCCGGGGCAGCTTTATCCTACGAGCAGTACTTC.

The chain uses TRBV7-9 and TRBJ2-7, with 9 positions matching TRBD2. CDR1 and CDR2 (germline): SEHNR, FQNEAQ (reference sequence). The J segment lost 1 base and the V segment lost 8 bases, leaving 12 bases of the junction unmatched. This CDR3 spans 16 amino acids. The DNA for the CDR3 is TGTGCCAGCGACTCTTCGCAGCGGGGGGCTTCCTACGAGCAGTACTTC. Translating gives CASDSSQRGASYEQYF.

The CDR3 DNA follows: TGCGCCAGCAGCCCCCTTGAGCGGGGGGACAATGAGCAGTTCTTC. As protein: CASSPLERGDNEQFF. V gene TRBV4-1 combines with J gene TRBJ2-1; TRBD2 matches 9 bases. The CDR3 has 15 amino acids. Losses at the gene ends were 4 bases for V and 5 bases for J; bases not matched to a gene: 6. Per germline, CDR1 MGHRA and CDR2 YSYEKL.

This chain uses TRBV2 with TRBJ1-5; no reliable D call. V was cut by 7 bases and J by 0 bases, with 10 bases left in between. Germline CDR1 reads SNHLY; CDR2 reads FYNNEI. The CDR3 runs 14 residues. The CDR3 spells CASNDPNSNQPQHF. The CDR3 nucleotides read TGTGCCAGCAACGACCCAAATAGCAATCAGCCCCAGCATTTT.

This clonotype has only a few counts. This chain connects TRBV4-1 to TRBJ1-4; 9 bases match TRBD1. The junction had 8 bases not matched to a gene; V was cut back by 6 bases and J by 0 bases. Germline CDR1 is MGHRA and CDR2 is YSYEKL. This CDR3 contains 17 residues. CDR3 protein: CASSHLTGGATNEKLFF. CDR3 sequence (DNA): TGCGCCAGCAGTCATCTGACAGGGGGGGCAACTAATGAAAAACTGTTTTTT.

This clonotype was picked up a small number of times. The rearrangement uses TRBV6-5 and TRBJ2-7; 9 bases map to TRBD1. In germline, CDR1 is MNHEY, CDR2 SVGAGI. CDR3 size: 15 residues. Trimming took 5 bases from V and 5 from J; bases not matched to a gene: 10. This chain's CDR3 is CASSQTGTGSHEQYF. For the CDR3, the DNA is TGTGCCAGCAGTCAGACCGGGACAGGGTCCCACGAGCAGTACTTC.